The T cell receptor (beta chain) under discussion was sequenced for a study of OX40 agonist ivuxolimab in advanced cancers. Repertoires were generated with immunoSEQ multiplex PCR, while TCRdb's copy carries only in-frame clones and drops some. This sample has approximately 75,000 clones; 90% occur once, and the top ten carry over 0.3%. The sequence derives from an adult with an advanced solid tumor such as melanoma, head and neck, liver or kidney cancer. Source: CD4+ or CD8+ T cells sorted from blood, taken in a trial of the OX40 agonist ivuxolimab.

CDR3 protein: CASSRDRGNEQYF. The CDR3, as DNA: TGCGCCAGCAGCAGGGACAGGGGAAACGAGCAGTACTTC. The chain employs TRBV10-1 and TRBJ2-5, with 10 bases that match TRBD1. The end of the DNA fits TRBJ2-7 better, so the J call may be wrong. This CDR3 has 13 amino acids. Germline V gives CDR1 WNHNN, CDR2 SYGVQD (reference sequence).